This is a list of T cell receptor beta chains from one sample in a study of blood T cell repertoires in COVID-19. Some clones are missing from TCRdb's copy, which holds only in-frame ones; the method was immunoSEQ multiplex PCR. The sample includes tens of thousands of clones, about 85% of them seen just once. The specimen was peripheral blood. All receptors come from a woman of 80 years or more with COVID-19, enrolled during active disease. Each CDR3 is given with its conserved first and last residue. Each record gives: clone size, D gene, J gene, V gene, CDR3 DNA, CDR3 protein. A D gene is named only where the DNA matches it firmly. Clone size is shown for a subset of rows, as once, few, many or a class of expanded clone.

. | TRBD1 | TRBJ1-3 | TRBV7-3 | TGTGCCAGCAGCCCAGACAGGGGGTCTGGAAACACCATATATTTT | CASSPDRGSGNTIYF
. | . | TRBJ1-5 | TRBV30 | TGTGCCTGGAGTTTAGGGGTCAATCAGCCCCAGCATTTT | CAWSLGVNQPQHF
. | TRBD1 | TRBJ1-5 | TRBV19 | TGTGCCAGTAGTCAGAACGAAAACAGGGGTCAGCCCCAGCATTTT | CASSQNENRGQPQHF
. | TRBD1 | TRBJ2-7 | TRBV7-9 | TGTGCCAGCAGCTCGGGACAGGGTAGCAACGAGCAGTACTTC | CASSSGQGSNEQYF
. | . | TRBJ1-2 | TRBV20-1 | TGCAGTGCTAGAAGGGGGGGAGGCTACACCTTC | CSARRGGGYTF
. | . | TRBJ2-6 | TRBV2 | TGTGCCAGCAGTCCTTGGAGCTCTGGGGCCAACGTCCTGACTTTC | CASSPWSSGANVLTF
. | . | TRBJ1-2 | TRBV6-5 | TGTGCCAGCAGTCCGGACAGTAACTATGGCTACACCTTC | CASSPDSNYGYTF
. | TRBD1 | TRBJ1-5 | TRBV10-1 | TGCGCCAGCAGTGGTCTCAGGGGGCCGAGCAATCAGCCCCAGCATTTT | CASSGLRGPSNQPQHF
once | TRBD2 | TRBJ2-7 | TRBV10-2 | TGCGCCAGCAGTGGTATCCCCCGGCGGGGGGGCGTGTCCGAGCAGTACTTC | CASSGIPRRGGVSEQYF
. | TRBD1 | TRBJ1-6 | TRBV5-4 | TGTGCCAGCAGCTTTTATCGCCAGACAGGGCCCTCACCCCTCCACTTT | CASSFYRQTGPSPLHF
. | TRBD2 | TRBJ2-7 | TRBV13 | TGTGCCAGCAGCCAACCTGGGACTAGCGGGGACGCCTACGAGCAGTACTTC | CASSQPGTSGDAYEQYF
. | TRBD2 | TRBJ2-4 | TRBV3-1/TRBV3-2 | TGTGCCAGCAGCCAAGAAGGAAGCGGGGGGCCCCTAGCCAAAAACATTCAGTACTTC | CASSQEGSGGPLAKNIQYF
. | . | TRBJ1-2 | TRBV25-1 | TGTGCCAGCAGTGAACCCCCCCCCGGGGGGCTCGCCCACTATGGCTACACCTTC | CASSEPPPGGLAHYGYTF
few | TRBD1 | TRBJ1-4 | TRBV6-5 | TGTGCCACAGACGGGACAGGGGGTGAAAAACTGTTTTTT | CATDGTGGEKLFF
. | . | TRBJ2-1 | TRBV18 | TGTGCCAGCTCACCCCAGGGTTACAATGAGCAGTTCTTC | CASSPQGYNEQFF
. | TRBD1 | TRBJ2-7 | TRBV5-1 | TGCGCCAGCAGCTCCGGGACAGGGGGCAAATACGAGCAGTACTTC | CASSSGTGGKYEQYF
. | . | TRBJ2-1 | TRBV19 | TGTGCCAGTAGTATGCGGACTAACTCCTACAATGAGCAGTTCTTC | CASSMRTNSYNEQFF
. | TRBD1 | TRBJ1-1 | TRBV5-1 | TGCGCCAGCAGCGCGAGACAGGGGGTGAACACTGAAGCTTTCTTT | CASSARQGVNTEAFF
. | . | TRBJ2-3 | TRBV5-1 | TGCGCCAGCAGCCTCCGACAGATTCAGGATACGCAGTATTTT | CASSLRQIQDTQYF
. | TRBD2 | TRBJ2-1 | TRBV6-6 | TGTGCCACGGGACTAGCGGATCTCTCCTACAATGAGCAGTTCTTC | CATGLADLSYNEQFF
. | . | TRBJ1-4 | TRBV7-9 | TGTGCCAGCAGCTTAGCGCCGGTGGGGGGGAATGAAAAACTGTTTTTT | CASSLAPVGGNEKLFF
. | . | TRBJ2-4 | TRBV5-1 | TGCGCCAGCAGCTCGACAGGTTTGGGAGTAGAAAACATTCAGTACTTC | CASSSTGLGVENIQYF
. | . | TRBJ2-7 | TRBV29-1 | TGCAGCGTTGCACCTTCAGGGCTGGGCGAGCAGTACTTC | CSVAPSGLGEQYF
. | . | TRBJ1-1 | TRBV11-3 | TGTGCCAGCAGCGCGGGTGGGAACACTGAAGCTTTCTTT | CASSAGGNTEAFF
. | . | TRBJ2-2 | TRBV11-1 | TGTGCCAGCACCCATGGTGCGGACACCGGGGAGCTGTTTTTT | CASTHGADTGELFF
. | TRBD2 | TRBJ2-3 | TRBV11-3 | TGTGCCAGCAGCGTTAGCCCAGCGGGGAGACCCGGAGATACGCAGTATTTT | CASSVSPAGRPGDTQYF
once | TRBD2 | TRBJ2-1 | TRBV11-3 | TGTGCCAGCAGCTTAGGACTAGCGGGGGCCGGGCCCTCCAATGAGCAGTTCTTC | CASSLGLAGAGPSNEQFF
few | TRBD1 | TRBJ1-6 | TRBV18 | TGTGCCAGCTCACCACTACAGGGGCCGAATTCACCCCTCCACTTT | CASSPLQGPNSPLHF
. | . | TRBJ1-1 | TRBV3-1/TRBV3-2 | TGTGCCAGCAGCCAAGTTTGGGGAGAATCTGAAGCTTTCTTT | CASSQVWGESEAFF
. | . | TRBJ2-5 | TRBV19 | TGTGCCAGTAGTACACTACAGGGACCCCAAGAGACCCAGTACTTC | CASSTLQGPQETQYF
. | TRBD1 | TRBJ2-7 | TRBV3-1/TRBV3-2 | TGTGCCAGCAGCCGAGGGTTTGGGGTGGGACAGGGTCGCGACGAGCAGTACTTC | CASSRGFGVGQGRDEQYF
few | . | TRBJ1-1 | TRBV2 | TGTGCCAGCACCTCGCAAGGGACACAGAACACTGAAGCTTTCTTT | CASTSQGTQNTEAFF
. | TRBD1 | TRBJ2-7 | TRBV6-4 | TGTGCCAGCAGGGAACAATCGGTGTCAGGGGGCCACGAGCAGTACTTC | CASREQSVSGGHEQYF
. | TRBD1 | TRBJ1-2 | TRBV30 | TGTGCCTGGAGTAGACAGGGCCTACCCAAACCCAACTATGGCTACACCTTC | CAWSRQGLPKPNYGYTF
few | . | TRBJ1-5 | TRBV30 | TGTGCCTGGAGTCCCACGAGGATGGATCAGCCCCAGCATTTT | CAWSPTRMDQPQHF
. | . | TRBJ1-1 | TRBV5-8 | TGTGCCAGCAGCTCCACGGGACACCGGAACACTGAAGCTTTCTTT | CASSSTGHRNTEAFF
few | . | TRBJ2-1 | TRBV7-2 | TGTGCCAGCAGCCCGAACAGGGTGAGGCAGGAGCAGTTCTTC | CASSPNRVRQEQFF
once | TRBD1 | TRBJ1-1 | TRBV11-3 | TGTGCCAGCAGCCTGACAGGGGCCAATGAAGCTTTCTTT | CASSLTGANEAFF
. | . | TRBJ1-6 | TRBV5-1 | TGCGCCAGCAGCTTGGTCCAGAATTCAAATAATTCACCCCTCCACTTT | CASSLVQNSNNSPLHF
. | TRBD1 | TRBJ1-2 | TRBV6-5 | TGTGCCAGCAGGGCCGGGACAGGGGTCTATGGCTACACCTTC | CASRAGTGVYGYTF
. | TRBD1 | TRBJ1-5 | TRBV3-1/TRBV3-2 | TGTGCCAGCAGCCAAGATACCAGGGGGGGCAATCAGCCCCAGCATTTT | CASSQDTRGGNQPQHF
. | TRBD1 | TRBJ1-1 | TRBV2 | TGTGCCAGCAGTGAAACAGGGGCCACTGAAGCTTTCTTT | CASSETGATEAFF
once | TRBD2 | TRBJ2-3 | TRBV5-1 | TGCGCCAGCAGCACAGGGACTAGCGGGGATACGCAGTATTTT | CASSTGTSGDTQYF
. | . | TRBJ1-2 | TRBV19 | TGTGCCAGTAGTATTGGAGGGGCGGGGGACTATGGCTACACCTTC | CASSIGGAGDYGYTF
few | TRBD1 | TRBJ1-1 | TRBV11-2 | TGTGCCAGCAGCTCGGGACAGGGGGCTACGGTGGCTGAAGCTTTCTTT | CASSSGQGATVAEAFF
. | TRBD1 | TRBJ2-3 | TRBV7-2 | TGTGCCAGCAGCATGACAGGGCGGTCCGATACGCAGTATTTT | CASSMTGRSDTQYF
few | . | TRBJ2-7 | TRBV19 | TGTGCCAGTAGTGCGACGTCGACAGGTCACGAGCAGTACTTC | CASSATSTGHEQYF
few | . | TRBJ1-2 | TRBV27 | TGTGCCAGCAGTCTCACAGGACCCCTCTATGGCTACACCTTC | CASSLTGPLYGYTF
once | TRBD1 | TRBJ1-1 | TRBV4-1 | TGCGCCAGCAGCCAAGTCAGGGGGGCGAACACTGAAGCTTTCTTT | CASSQVRGANTEAFF
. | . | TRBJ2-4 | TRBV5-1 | TGCGCCAGCAGCTCCAGGGGAATGGACATTCAGTACTTC | CASSSRGMDIQYF
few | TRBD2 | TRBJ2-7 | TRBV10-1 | TGCGCCAGCAAGATGCTAGCGGGACCCTACGAGCAGTACTTC | CASKMLAGPYEQYF
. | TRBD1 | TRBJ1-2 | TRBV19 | TGTGCCAGTAGAAATAGGGGGCTGGGCTATGGCTACACCTTC | CASRNRGLGYGYTF
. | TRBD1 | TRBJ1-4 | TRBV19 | TGTGCCAGTAGTCCACACGACAGGGTCCGCCTCGATACTAATGAAAAACTGTTTTTT | CASSPHDRVRLDTNEKLFF
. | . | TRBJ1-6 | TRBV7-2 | TGTGCCAGCAGCTTAGAAAGAGGTGCACCCCTCCACTTT | CASSLERGAPLHF
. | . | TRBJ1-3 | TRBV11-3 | TGTGCCAGCAGCTTTCGCTCTGGAAACACCATATATTTT | CASSFRSGNTIYF
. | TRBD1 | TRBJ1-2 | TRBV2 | TGTGCCAGCACCGGGACAGGGAGGGATGGCTACACCTTC | CASTGTGRDGYTF
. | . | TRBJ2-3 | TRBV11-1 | TGTGCCAGCAGCTTTGGGACTAGCACAGATACGCAGTATTTT | CASSFGTSTDTQYF